This entry describes one T cell receptor beta chain. This table comes from immunoSEQ multiplex PCR, and its TCRdb copy is limited to in-frame clones, with some not included. The sample shows around 320,000 clones, 90% of them seen only once. Germline V gene sequence: CDR1 MNHEY, CDR2 SVGEGT. The CDR3 length is 18 residues. V lost 6 bases and J lost 0; bases outside the gene matches: 11. The data are from a study of blood T cell repertoires in COVID-19. Study in general: Material from acute and convalescent COVID-19 was sourced from the United States, Italy and Spain.

Residents of 20 to 25 US areas, aged about 18 to 100 years, made up the participants. Cohorts were assigned according to the clinical history that participants reported. J is TRBJ2-6 and V is TRBV6-2 or TRBV6-3; 7 bases match TRBD1. The sequencing sample was made of PBMCs or T cells enriched from blood (not recorded which). The receptor's source is a woman younger than 35 with acute COVID-19. In DNA, the CDR3 is TGTGCCAGCAGATACACAGGGGCGCCTACCTCTGGGGCCAACGTCCTGACTTTC. Translated, it gives CASRYTGAPTSGANVLTF.